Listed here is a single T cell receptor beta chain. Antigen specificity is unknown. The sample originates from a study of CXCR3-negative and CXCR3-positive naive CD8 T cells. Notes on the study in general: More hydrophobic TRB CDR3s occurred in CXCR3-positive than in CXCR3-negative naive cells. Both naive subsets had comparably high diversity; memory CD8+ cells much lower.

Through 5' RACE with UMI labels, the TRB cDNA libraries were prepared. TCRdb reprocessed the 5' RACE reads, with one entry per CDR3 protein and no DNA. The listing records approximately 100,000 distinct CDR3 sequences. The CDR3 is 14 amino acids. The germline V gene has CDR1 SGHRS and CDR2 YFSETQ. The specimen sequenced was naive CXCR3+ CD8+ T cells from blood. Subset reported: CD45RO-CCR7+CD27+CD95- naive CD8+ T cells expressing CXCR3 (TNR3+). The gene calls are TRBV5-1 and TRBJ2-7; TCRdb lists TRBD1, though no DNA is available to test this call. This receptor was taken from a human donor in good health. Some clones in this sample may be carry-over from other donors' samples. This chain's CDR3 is CASSFGTGIYEQYF.